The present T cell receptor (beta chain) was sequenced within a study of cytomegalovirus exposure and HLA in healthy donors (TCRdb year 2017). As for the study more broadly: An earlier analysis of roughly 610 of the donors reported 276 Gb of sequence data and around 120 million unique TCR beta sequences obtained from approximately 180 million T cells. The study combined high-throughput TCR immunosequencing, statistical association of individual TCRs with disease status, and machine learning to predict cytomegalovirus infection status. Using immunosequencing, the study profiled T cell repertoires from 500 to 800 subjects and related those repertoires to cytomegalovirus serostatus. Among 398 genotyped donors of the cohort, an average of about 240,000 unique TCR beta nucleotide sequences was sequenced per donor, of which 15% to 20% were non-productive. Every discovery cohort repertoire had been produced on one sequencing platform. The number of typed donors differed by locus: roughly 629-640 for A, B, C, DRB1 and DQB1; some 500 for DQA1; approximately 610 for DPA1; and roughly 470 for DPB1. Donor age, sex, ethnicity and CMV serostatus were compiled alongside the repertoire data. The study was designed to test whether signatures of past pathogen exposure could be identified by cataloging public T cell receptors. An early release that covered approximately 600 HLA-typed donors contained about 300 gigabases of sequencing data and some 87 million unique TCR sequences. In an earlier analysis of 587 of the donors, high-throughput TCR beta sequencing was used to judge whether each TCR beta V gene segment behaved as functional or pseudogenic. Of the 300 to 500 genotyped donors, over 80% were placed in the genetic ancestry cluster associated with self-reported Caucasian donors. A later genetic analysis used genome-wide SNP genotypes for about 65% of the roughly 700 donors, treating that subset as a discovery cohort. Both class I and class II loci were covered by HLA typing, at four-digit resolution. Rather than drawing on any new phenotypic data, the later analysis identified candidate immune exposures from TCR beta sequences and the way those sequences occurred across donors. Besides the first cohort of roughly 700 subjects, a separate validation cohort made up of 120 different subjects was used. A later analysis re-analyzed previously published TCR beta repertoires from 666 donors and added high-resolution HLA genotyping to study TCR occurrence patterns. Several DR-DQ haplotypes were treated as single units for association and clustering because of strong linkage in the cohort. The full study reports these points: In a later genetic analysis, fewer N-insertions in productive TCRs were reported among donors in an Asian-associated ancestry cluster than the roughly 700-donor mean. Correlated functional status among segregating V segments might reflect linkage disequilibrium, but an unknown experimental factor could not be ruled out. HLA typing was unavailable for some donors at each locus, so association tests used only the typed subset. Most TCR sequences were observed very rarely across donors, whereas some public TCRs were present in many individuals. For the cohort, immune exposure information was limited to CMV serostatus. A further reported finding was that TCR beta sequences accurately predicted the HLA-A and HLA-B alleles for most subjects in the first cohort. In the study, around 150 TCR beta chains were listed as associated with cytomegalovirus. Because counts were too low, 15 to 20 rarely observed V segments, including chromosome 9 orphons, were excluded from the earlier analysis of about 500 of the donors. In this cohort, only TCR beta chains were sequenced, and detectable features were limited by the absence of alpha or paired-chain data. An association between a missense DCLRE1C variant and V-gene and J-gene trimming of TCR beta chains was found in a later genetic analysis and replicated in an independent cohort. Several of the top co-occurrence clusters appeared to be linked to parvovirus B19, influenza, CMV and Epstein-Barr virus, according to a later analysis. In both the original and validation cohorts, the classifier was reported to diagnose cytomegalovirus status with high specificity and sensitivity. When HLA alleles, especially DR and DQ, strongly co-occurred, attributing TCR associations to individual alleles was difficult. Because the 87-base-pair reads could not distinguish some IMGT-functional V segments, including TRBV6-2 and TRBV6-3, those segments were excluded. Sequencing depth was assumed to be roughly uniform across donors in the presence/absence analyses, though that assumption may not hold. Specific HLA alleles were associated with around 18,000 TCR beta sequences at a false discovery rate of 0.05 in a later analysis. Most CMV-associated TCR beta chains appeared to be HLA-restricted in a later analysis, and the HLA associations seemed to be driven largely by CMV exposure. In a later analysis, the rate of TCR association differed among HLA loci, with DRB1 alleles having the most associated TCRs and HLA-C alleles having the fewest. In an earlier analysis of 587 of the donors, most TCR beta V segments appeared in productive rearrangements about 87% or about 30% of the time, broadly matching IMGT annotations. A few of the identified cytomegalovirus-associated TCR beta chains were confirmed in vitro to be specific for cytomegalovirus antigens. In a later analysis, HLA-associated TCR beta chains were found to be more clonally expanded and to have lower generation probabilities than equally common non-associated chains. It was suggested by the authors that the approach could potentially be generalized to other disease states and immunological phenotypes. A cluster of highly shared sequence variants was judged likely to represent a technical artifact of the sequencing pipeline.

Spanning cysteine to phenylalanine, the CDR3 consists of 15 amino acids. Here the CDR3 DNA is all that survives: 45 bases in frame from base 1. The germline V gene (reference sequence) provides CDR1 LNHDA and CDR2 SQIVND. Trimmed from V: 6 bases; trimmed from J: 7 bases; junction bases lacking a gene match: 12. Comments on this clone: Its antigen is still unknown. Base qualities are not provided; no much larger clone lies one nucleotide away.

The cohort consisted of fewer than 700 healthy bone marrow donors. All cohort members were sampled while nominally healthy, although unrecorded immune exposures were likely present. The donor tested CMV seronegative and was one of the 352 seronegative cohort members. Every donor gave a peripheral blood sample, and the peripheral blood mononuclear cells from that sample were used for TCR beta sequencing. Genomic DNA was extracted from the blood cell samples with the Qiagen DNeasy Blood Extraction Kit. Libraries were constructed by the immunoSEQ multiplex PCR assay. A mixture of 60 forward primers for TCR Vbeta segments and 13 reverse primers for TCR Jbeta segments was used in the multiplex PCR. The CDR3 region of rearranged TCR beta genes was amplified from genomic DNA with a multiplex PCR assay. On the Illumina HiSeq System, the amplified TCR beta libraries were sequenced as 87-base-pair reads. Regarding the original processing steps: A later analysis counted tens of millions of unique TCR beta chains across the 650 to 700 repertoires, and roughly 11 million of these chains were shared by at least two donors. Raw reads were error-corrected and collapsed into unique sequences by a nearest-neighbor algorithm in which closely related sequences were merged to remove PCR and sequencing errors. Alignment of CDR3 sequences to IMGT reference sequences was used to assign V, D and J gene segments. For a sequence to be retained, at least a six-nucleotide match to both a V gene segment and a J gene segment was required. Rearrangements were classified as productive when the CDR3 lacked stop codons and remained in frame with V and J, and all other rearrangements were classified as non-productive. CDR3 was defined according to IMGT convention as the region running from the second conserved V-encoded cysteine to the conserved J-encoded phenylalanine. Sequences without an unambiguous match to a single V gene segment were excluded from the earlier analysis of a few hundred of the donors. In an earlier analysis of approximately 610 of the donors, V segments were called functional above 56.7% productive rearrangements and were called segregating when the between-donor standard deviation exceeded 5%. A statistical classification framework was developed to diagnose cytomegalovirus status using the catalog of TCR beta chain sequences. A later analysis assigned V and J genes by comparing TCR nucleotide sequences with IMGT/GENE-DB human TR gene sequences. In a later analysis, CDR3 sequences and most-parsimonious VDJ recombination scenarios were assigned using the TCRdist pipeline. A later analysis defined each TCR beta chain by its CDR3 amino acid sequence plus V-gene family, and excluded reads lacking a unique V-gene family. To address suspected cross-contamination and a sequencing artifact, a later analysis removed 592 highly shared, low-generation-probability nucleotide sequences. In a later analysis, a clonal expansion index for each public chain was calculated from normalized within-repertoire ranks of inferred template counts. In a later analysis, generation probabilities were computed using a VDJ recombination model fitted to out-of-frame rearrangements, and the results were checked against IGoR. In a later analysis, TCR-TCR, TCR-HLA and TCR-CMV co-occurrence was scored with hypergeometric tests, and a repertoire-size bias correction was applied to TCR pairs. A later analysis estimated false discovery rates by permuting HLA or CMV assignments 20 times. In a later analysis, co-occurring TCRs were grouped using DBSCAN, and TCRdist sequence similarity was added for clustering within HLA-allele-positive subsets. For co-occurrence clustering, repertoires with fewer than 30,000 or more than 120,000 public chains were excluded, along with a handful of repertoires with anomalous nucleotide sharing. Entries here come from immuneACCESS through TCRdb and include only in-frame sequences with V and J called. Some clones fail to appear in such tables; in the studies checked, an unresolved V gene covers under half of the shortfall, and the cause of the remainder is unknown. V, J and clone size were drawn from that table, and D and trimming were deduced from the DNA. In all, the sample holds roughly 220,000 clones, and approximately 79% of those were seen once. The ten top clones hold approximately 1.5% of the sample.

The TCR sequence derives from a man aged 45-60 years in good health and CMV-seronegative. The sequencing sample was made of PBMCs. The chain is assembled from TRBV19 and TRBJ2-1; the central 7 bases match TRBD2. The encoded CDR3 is CASRWGGGSLNEQFF. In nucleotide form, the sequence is TGTGCCAGTAGATGGGGTGGCGGGAGCCTAAATGAGCAGTTCTTC.